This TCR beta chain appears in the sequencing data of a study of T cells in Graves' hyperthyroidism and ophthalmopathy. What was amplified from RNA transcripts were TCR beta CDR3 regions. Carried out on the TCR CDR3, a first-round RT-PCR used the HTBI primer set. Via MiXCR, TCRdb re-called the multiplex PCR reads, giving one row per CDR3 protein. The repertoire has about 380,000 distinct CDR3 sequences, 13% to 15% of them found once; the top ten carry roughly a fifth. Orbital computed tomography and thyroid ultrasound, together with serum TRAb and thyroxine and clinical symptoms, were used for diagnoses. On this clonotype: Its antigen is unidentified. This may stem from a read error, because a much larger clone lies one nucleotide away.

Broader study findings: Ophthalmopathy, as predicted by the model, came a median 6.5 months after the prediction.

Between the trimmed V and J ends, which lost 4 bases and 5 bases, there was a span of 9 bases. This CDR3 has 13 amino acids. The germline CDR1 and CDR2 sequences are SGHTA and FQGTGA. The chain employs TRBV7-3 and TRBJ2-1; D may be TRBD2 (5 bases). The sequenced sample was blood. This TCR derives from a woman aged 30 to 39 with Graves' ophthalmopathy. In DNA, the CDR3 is TGTGCCAGCAGCTCAGTGACTAACAATGAGCAGTTCTTC. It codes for CASSSVTNNEQFF.